This T cell receptor beta chain was identified during a study of T cell repertoires in ileal Crohn's disease. The wider study: Median disease duration was around eight years; around 35% smoked at surgery.

In regard to this clone: Its antigen is unknown.

Germline lookup yields CDR1 MNHEY and CDR2 SVGAGI. The CDR3 has 16 residues. The trim removed 0 bases at V and 4 bases at J, leaving 5 bases unmatched. General observations from the study: Active smokers at surgery had more clonal expansions than non-smokers. Sorted CD8 T cells held more high-frequency clones than CD4.

TCRB immunosequencing input was about 0.55 micrograms of biopsy DNA per sample. TCRdb's table, derived via immunoSEQ multiplex PCR, lists solely in-frame clones and lacks some. The top ten clones hold roughly 5.5% of a sample with approximately 29,000 clones, approximately 78% of them seen once. This sequence originates from an adult with Crohn's disease. This chain uses TRBV6-5 with TRBJ2-1; TRBD2 aligns across 8 bases. Sequenced: ileal tissue. In DNA, the CDR3 is TGTGCCAGCAGTTACTCGAGCGGGGGCCTTTACAATGAGCAGTTCTTC. Encoded protein: CASSYSSGGLYNEQFF.